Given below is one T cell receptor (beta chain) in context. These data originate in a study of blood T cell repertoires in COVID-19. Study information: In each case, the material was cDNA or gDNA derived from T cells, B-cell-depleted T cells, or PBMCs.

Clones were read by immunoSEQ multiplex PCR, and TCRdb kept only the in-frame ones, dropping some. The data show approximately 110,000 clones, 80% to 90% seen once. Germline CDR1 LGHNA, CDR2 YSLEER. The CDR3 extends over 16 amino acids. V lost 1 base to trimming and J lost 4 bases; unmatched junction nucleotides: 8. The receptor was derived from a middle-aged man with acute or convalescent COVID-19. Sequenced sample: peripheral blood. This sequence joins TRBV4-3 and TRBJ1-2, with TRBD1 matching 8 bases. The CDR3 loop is CASSQGTTGGIYGYTF. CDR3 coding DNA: TGCGCCAGCAGCCAAGGTACAACAGGGGGTATCTATGGCTACACCTTC.